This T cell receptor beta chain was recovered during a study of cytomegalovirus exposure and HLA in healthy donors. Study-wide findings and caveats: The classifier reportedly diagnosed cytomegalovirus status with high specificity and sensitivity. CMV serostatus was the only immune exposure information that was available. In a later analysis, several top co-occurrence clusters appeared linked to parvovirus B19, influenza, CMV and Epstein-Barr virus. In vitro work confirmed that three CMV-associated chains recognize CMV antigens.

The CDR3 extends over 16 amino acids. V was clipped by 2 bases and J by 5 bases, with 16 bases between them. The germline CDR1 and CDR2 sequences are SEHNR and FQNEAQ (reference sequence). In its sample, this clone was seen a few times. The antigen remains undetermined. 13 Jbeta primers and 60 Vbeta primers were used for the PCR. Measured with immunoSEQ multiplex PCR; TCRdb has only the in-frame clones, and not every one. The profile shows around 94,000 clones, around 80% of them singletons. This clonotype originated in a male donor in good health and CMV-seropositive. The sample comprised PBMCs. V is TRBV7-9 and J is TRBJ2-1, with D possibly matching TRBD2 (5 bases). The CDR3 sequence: CASSLKLSSYNNEQFF. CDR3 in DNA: TGTGCCAGCAGCTTAAAATTGTCTAGCTATAACAATGAGCAGTTCTTC.